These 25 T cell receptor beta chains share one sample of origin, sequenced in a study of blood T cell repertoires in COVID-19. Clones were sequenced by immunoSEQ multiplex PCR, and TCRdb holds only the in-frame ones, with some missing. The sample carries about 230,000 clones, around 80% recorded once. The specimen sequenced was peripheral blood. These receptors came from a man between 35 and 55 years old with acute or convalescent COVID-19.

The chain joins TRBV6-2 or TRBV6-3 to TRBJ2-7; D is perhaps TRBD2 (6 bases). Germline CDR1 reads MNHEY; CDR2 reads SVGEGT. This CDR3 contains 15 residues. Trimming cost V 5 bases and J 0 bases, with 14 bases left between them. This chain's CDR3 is CASSRLRGISYEQYF. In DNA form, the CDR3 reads TGTGCCAGCAGTCGTCTACGGGGGATCTCCTACGAGCAGTACTTC.

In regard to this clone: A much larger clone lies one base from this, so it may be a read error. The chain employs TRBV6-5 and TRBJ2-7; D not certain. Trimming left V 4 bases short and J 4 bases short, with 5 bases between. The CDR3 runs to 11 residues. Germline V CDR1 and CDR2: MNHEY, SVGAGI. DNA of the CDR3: TGTGCCAGCAGTTCGAGGTACGAGCAGTACTTC. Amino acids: CASSSRYEQYF.

The CDR3 DNA sequence: TGTGCCAGCACCTCGGGAGGTAGCTATAATTCACCCCTCCACTTT. This translates into CASTSGGSYNSPLHF. The rearrangement links TRBV7-2 to TRBJ1-6, with D hard to call. Trimming pared 7 bases from V and 3 bases from J, leaving 13 bases between. The CDR3 extends over 15 amino acids. Germline CDR1 and CDR2: SGHTA and FQGNSA. The full variable domain, rest sourced from reference TRBV7-2 and TRBJ1-6, is GAGVSQSPSNKVTEKGKDVELRCDPISGHTALYWYRQSLGQGLEFLIYFQGNSAPDKSGLPSDRFSAERTGGSVSTLTIQRTQQEDSAVYLCASTSGGSYNSPLHFGNGTRLTVT.

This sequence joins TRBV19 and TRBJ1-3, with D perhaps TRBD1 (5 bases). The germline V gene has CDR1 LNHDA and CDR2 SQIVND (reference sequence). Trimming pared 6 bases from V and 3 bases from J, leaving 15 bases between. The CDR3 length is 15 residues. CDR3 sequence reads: CASSTNQGLGNTIYF. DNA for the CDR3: TGTGCCAGTAGCACCAATCAGGGTCTTGGAAACACCATATATTTT. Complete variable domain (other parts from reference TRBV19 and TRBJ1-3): DGGITQSPKYLFRKEGQNVTLSCEQNLNHDAMYWYRQDPGQGLRLIYYSQIVNDFQKGDIAEGYSVSREKKESFPLTVTSAQKNPTAFYLCASSTNQGLGNTIYFGEGSWLTVV.

CDR3 amino acids: CASSTGPGQPNYGYTF. CDR3 coding DNA: TGTGCCAGTAGTACCGGACCGGGACAGCCTAACTATGGCTACACCTTC. The chain employs TRBV19 and TRBJ1-2; 7 bases match TRBD1. The CDR3 contains 16 residues. Germline V lookup: CDR1 LNHDA, CDR2 SQIVND (reference sequence). Trimming took 4 bases from V and 0 from J; bases not matched to a gene: 8.

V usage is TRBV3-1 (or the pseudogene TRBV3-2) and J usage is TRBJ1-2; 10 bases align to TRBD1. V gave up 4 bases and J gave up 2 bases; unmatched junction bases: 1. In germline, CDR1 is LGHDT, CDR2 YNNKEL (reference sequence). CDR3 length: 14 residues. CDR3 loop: CASSPTGGNYGYTF. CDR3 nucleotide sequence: TGTGCCAGCAGCCCGACAGGGGGCAACTATGGCTACACCTTC.

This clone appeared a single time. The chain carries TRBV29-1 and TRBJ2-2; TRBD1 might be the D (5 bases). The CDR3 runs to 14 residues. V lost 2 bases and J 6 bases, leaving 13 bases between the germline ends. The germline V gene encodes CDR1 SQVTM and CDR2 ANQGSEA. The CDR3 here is CSVERSGHPGELFF. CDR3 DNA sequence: TGCAGCGTTGAACGGTCAGGGCACCCCGGGGAGCTGTTTTTT.

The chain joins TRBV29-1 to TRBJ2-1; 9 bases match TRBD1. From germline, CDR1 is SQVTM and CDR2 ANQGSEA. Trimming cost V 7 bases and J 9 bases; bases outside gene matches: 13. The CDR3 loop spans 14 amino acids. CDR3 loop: CSAVRDREAGEQFF. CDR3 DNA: TGCAGCGCTGTCCGGGACAGGGAGGCCGGTGAGCAGTTCTTC.

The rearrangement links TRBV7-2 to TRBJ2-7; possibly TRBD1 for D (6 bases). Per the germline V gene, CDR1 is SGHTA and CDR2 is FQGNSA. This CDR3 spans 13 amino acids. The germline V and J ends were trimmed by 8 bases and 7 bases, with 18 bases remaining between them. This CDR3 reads CASARTGQGEQYF. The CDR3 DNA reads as TGTGCCAGCGCCCGTACAGGGCAGGGGGAGCAGTACTTC. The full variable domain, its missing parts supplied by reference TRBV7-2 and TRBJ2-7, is GAGVSQSPSNKVTEKGKDVELRCDPISGHTALYWYRQSLGQGLEFLIYFQGNSAPDKSGLPSDRFSAERTGGSVSTLTIQRTQQEDSAVYLCASARTGQGEQYFGPGTRLTVT.

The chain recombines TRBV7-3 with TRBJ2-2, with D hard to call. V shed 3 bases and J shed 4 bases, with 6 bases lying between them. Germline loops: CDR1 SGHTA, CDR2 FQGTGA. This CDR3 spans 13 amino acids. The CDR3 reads CASSFTSTGELFF. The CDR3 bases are TGTGCCAGCAGCTTCACAAGCACCGGGGAGCTGTTTTTT. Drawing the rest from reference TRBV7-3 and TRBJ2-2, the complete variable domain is GAGVSQTPSNKVTEKGKYVELRCDPISGHTALYWYRQSLGQGPEFLIYFQGTGAADDSGLPNDRFFAVRPEGSVSTLKIQRTERGDSAVYLCASSFTSTGELFFGEGSRLTVL.

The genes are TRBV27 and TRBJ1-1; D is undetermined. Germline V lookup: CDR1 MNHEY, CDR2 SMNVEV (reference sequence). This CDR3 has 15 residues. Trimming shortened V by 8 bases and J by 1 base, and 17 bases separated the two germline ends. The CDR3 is CASSVFGRPNTEAFF. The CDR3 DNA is TGTGCCAGCTCGGTCTTCGGGAGGCCGAACACTGAAGCTTTCTTT.

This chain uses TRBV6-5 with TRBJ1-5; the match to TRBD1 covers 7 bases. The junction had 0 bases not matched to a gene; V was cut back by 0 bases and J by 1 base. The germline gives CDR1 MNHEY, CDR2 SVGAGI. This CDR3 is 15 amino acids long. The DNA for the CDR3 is TGTGCCAGCAGTTACTCGGGACAGAGCAATCAGCCCCAGCATTTT. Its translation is CASSYSGQSNQPQHF.

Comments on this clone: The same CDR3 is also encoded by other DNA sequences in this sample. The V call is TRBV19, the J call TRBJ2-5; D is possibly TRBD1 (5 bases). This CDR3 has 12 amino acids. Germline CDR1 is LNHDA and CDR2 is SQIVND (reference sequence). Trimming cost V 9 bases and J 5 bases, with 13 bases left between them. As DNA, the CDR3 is TGTGCCAGCCGCCAGGCAGGGGAGACCCAGTACTTC. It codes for CASRQAGETQYF.

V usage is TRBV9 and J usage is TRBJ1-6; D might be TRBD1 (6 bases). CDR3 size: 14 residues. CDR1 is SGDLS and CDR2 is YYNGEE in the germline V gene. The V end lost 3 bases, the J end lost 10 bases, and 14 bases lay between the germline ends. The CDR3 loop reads CASSGGGRNSPLHF. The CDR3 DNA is TGTGCCAGCAGCGGGGGGGGCCGAAACTCACCCCTCCACTTT.

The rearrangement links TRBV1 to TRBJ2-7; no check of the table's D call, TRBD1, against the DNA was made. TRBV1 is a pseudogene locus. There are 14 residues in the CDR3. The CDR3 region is CTSSPRDTSYEQYF. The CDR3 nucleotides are TGCACCAGCAGCCCACGGGACACCTCCTACGAGCAGTACTTC.

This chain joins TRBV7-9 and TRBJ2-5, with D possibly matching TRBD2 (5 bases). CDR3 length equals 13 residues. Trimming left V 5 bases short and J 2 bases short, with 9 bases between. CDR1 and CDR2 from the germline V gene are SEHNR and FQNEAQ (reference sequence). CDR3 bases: TGTGCCAGCAGCGCTCCGGGACAAGAGACCCAGTACTTC. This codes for CASSAPGQETQYF. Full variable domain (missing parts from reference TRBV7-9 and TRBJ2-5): DTGVSQNPRHKITKRGQNVTFRCDPISEHNRLYWYRQTLGQGPEFLTYFQNEAQLEKSRLLSDRFSAERPKGSFSTLEIQRTEQGDSAMYLCASSAPGQETQYFGPGTRLLVL.

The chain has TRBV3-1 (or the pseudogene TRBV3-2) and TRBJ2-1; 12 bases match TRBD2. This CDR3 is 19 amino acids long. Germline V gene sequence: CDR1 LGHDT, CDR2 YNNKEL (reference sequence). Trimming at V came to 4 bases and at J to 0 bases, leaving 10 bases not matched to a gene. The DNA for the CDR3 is TGTGCCAGCAGCCGTTCGTTACTAGCGGGAGGCAACTCCTACAATGAGCAGTTCTTC. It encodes CASSRSLLAGGNSYNEQFF.

This chain's CDR3 is CASAGTSGAYEQYF. CDR3 DNA: TGCGCCAGCGCCGGGACTAGCGGAGCCTACGAGCAGTACTTC. The chain recombines TRBV4-1 with TRBJ2-7, with TRBD2 matching over 11 bases. This CDR3 region has 14 residues. Looked up from germline, CDR1 is MGHRA and CDR2 is YSYEKL. Trimming cost V 8 bases and J 2 bases; bases outside gene matches: 5.

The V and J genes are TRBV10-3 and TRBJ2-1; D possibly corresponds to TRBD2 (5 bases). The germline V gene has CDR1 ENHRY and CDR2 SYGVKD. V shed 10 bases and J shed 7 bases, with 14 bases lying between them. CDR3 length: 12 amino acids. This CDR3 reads CATGRWENEQFF. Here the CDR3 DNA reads TGTGCCACCGGGCGGTGGGAGAATGAGCAGTTCTTC.

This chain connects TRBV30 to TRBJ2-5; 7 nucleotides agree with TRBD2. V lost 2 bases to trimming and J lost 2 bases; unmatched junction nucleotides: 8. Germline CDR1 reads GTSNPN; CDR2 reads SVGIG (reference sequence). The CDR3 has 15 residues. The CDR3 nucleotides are TGTGCCTGGAGTAAGGGTAGCGGGTTACAAGAGACCCAGTACTTC. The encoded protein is CAWSKGSGLQETQYF.

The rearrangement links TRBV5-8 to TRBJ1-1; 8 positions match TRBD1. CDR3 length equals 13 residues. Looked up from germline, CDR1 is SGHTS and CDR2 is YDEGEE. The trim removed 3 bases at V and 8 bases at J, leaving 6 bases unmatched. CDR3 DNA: TGTGCCAGCAGCTACGACAGGGGATTCGAAGCTTTCTTT. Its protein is CASSYDRGFEAFF.

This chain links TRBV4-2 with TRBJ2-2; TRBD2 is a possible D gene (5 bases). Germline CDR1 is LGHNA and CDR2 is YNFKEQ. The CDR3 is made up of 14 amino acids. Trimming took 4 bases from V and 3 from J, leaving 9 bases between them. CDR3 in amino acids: CASSRPGDTGELFF. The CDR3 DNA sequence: TGTGCCAGCAGCCGGCCCGGGGACACCGGGGAGCTGTTTTTT.

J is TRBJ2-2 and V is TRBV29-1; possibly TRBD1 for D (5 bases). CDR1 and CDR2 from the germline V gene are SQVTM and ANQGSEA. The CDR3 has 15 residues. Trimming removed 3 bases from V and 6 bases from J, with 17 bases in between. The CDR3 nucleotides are TGCAGCGTTGACGGAGCTGGGGCCCCGGCCGGGGAGCTGTTTTTT. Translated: CSVDGAGAPAGELFF.

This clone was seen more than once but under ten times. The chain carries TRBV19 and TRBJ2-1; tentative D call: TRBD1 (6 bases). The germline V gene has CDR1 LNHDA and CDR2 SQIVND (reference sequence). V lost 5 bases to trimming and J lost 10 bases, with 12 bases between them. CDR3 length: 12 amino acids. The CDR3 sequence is CASSPPGVEQFF. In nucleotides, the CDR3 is TGTGCCAGTAGTCCACCAGGGGTCGAGCAGTTCTTC.

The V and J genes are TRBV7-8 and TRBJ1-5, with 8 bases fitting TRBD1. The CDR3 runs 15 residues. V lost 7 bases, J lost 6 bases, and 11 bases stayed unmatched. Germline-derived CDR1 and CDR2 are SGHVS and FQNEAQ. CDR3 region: CASTSGTGVSQPQHF. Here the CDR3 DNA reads TGTGCCAGCACCTCCGGGACAGGAGTTAGTCAGCCCCAGCATTTT.